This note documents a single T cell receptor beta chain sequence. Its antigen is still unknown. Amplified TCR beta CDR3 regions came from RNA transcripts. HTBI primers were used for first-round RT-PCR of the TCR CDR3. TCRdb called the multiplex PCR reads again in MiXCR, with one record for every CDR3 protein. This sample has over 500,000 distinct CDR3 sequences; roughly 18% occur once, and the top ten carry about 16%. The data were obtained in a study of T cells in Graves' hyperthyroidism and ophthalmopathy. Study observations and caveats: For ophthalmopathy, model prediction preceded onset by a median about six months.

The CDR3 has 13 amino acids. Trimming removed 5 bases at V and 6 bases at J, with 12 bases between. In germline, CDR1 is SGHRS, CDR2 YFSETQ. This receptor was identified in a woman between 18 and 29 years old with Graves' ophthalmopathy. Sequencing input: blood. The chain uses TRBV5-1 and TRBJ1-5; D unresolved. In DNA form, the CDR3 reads TGCGCCAGCAGGTTAGAAACCGGTCAGCCCCAGCATTTT. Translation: CASRLETGQPQHF.